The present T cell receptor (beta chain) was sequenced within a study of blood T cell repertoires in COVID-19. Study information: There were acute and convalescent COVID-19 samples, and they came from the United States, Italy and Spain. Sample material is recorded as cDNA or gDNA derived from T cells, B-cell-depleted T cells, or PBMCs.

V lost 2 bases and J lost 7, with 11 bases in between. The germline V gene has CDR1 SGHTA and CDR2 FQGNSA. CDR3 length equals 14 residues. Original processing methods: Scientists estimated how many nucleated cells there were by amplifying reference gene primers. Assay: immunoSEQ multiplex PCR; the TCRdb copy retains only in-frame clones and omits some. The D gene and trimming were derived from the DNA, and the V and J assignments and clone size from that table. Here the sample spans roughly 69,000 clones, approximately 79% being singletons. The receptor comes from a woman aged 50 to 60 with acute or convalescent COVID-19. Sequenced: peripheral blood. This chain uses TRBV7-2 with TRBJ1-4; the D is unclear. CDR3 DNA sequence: TGTGCCAGCAGCTTATCCTGGGGAGGTGAAAAACTGTTTTTT. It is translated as CASSLSWGGEKLFF.